This TCR beta chain is from a study of T-cell memory formation after mild COVID-19. This clonotype appeared a few times. Its specificity is unknown. MiXCR was run by TCRdb on the 5' RACE reads, yielding one entry per CDR3 protein. The data show about 440,000 distinct CDR3 sequences, with 15% to 20% seen just once and 8.4% held by the top ten. Findings of the study overall: Chiefly within CM and EM were the contracting CD4+ clones; CD8+ ones were within EMRA.

This CDR3 has 14 residues. Germline loops: CDR1 SGHVS, CDR2 FNYEAQ. V gave up 5 bases and J gave up 4 bases; unmatched junction bases: 5. This TCR was recovered from an adult woman who had mild COVID-19 (a few samples of this study predate the infection). Cell type and time point are not known. Source material: PBMCs or a T cell subset sorted from them (not recorded which). This chain links TRBV7-6 with TRBJ2-3, with 8 bases fitting TRBD2. Here the CDR3 reads CASSPTGGPDTQYF. DNA of the CDR3: TGTGCCAGCAGCCCCACGGGGGGGCCAGATACGCAGTATTTT.